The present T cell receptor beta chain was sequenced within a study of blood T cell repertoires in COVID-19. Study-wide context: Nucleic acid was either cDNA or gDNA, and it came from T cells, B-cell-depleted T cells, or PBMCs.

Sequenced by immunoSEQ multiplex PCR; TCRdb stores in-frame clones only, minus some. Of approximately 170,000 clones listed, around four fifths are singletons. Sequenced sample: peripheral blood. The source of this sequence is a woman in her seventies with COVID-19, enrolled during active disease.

CDR3 coding DNA: TGTGCCAGCAGTTTACCCCCCCGACTAGGATCAGTGTACAATGAGCAGTTCTTC. Its protein is CASSLPPRLGSVYNEQFF. This rearrangement joins TRBV27 to TRBJ2-1; D might be TRBD2 (6 bases). CDR3 length: 18 amino acids. The germline gives CDR1 MNHEY, CDR2 SMNVEV (reference sequence). V dropped 2 bases and J dropped 4 bases, with 21 bases sitting between them.